Described below is a single TCR beta chain sequence and its context. Its antigen is unknown. No clone much larger than this one lies a single base away; base qualities are absent. This specimen comes from a study of shared clonotypes between healthy human individuals (TCRdb year 2020). Regarding the study in general: The cohort included a few men and a couple of women between 18 and 49 years of age. For each donor, CD4 naive and CD4 memory were each given three plates, CD8 naive was given two plates, and CD8 memory was given one plate. To estimate repertoire size and how much clonotypes are shared between individuals, the study performed deep sequencing of blood TCR repertoires from a few healthy adults. Libraries were prepared and TCR repertoires were sequenced by different laboratories using diverse techniques, in order to increase sequencing depth and limit assay-specific biases. Between about 0.8 and 9 billion PBMCs per donor were obtained by leukapheresis. What the authors observed across the whole study: Rarefaction of sorted-subset datasets indicated incomplete sequencing despite the large sequencing depth. Sharing across a few donors was observed for around 5% of naive CD4, 3.5% of naive CD8, around 2.5% of memory CD4, and around 0.44% of memory CD8 clonotypes. Because the study included a small number of donors, the genetic and exposure-history diversity represented was limited. Clonotypes shared by all four sorted-subset donors showed higher generation probabilities than non-shared clonotypes. Pairwise subsampling led to the expectation that sequencing depth would affect the degree of clonotype sharing among donors. Larger estimated clonotype richness was generally found for naive subsets than for memory subsets. Sampling was restricted to blood, and TCR repertoires in tissue are likely to differ from TCR repertoires in blood.

The donors were healthy, HIV-negative adults with no recently reported acute infections or vaccinations. Every donor was a Caucasian adult residing in Nashville, Tennessee, USA. CD4+ T cells were enriched by magnetic negative selection, after which naive cells were positively selected on CD45RA and the negative fraction was taken as the memory subset. Blood was collected by leukapheresis, and PBMCs were isolated by Ficoll-Histopaque density gradient centrifugation and then cryopreserved in liquid nitrogen vapor phase. Analytical flow cytometry was used to check the purity and quantity of every magnetically sorted T cell population. Genomic DNA was isolated from each sorted fraction and quantified by UV absorbance on a Nanodrop 2000c. Using the deep immunoSEQ assay, multiplex PCR amplified TCR CDR3 regions from genomic DNA. Genomic DNA extracted from each cell subset was distributed evenly over all wells of several immunoSEQ 96-well plates, and each plate served as one replicate. For sorted subsets, about 210 ng of genomic DNA, equivalent to 25,000 to 35,000 T cell genomes, went into each replicate PCR. The purified libraries were quantified using a Qubit 3.0 fluorometer, sized with a Bioanalyzer 2100, and then quantified again using the KAPA Library Quantification kit. A separate single-read 150-cycle Illumina NextSeq 550 flow cell was used to sequence each immunoSEQ 96-well plate. As for how the authors treated the data: Because the immunoSEQ output included only junctional sequences and no quality scores, the filtering could not be the same as the filtering used for full-length reads. Sequences were annotated with PyIR, a Python wrapper for IgBLAST v1.9, and V/J genes and CDR3 were assigned using IMGT germline references. Reads were filtered out if the reads had weak V/J assignments (E-value above 1e-6), no CDR3, stop codons, out-of-frame junctions, or ambiguous translated residues. A V3J clonotype was defined by an identical inferred V gene, J gene, and CDR3 amino acid sequence. The percentage overlap between two repertoires was calculated by dividing the number of shared unique clonotypes by the size of the smaller repertoire. Repertoire richness was assessed with RTK rarefaction, the Chao1 estimator, and Recon v2.1 estimates of unobserved clonotypes. OLGA was used to compute generation probabilities for all TCRbeta clonotypes that the gDNA method yielded from a few donors. TCRdb carries this immuneACCESS record with in-frame sequences only. Its versions omit some clonotypes, under half of them owing to an unresolved V gene in the studies checked, with the rest unexplained. V, J and clone size reflect that table, while D and trimming were determined from the DNA. The table for this sample lists a few million clones; approximately 96% of them were counted only once. The top ten clones comprise around 0.13% of the sample.

This sequence was found in a man younger than 35 in good health. Source material: naive CD4+ T cells sorted from blood. Sample cell subset or site, as interpreted from the label and publication: CD45RA+ positively selected.

The CDR3 reads as follows: CASSLNWGSGRQYF. The DNA sequence is TGTGCCAGCAGCTTAAATTGGGGATCCGGGAGGCAGTACTTC. The chain is assembled from TRBV5-6 and TRBJ2-7; the D gene is possibly TRBD2, with 6 bases matching. V was cut back by 2 bases and J by 9 bases, leaving a gap of 18 bases between them. The germline V gene specifies SGHDT as CDR1 and YYEEEE as CDR2. Counted from cysteine to phenylalanine, this CDR3 has 14 amino acids. Only the CDR3 portion is preserved as DNA: 42 bases, with reading frame beginning at the first base.